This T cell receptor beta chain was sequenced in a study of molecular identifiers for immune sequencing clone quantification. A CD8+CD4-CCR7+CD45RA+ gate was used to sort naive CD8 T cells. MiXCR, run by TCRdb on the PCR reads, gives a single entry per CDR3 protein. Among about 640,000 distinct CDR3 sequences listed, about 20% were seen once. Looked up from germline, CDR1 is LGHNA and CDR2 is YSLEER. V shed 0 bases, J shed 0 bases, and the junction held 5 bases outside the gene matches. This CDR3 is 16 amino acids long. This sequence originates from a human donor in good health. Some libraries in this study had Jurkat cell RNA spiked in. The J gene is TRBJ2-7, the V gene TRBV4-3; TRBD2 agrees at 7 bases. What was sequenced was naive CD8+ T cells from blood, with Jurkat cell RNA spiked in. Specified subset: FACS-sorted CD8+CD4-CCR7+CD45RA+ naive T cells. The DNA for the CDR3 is TGCGCCAGCAGCCAAGATAAGAGCGGGGCCTCCTACGAGCAGTACTTC. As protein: CASSQDKSGASYEQYF.